Listed here are 27 T cell receptor beta chains from one sample, sequenced in a study of T cells in Graves' hyperthyroidism and ophthalmopathy. RNA transcripts provided the source from which TCR beta CDR3 regions were amplified. An initial round of RT-PCR targeting the TCR CDR3 relied on the HTBI primer set. TCRdb reprocessed the multiplex PCR reads with MiXCR, giving one entry per CDR3 protein. Altogether roughly 380,000 distinct CDR3 sequences are present, approximately 13% being singletons, with the ten largest covering approximately 11%. The sequenced sample was blood. Receptor source: a woman between 55 and 75 years old with Graves' hyperthyroidism.

This clonotype was seen at least ten times. The chain uses TRBV28 and TRBJ2-7, with 7 bases matching TRBD1. V shed 6 bases and J 4 bases; nucleotides not matched to a gene: 12. The CDR3 is made up of 15 amino acids. The germline gives CDR1 MDHEN, CDR2 SYDVKM. CDR3 nucleotide sequence: TGTGCCAGCAGAGGGTCCGGGACAGTGGGGTACGAGCAGTACTTC. It is translated as CASRGSGTVGYEQYF.

In its sample, this clonotype was seen a few times. The chain employs TRBV24-1 and TRBJ2-1; TRBD2 might be the D (5 bases). The germline gives CDR1 KGHDR, CDR2 SFDVKD. Trimming stripped 5 bases from V and 6 bases from J, with 13 bases between. The CDR3 loop spans 14 amino acids. CDR3 sequence: CATSVSATVNEQFF. CDR3 sequence (DNA): TGTGCCACCAGTGTTAGCGCTACCGTCAATGAGCAGTTCTTC.

A word on this clonotype: Germline is not matched at one junction end, which may reflect a read error. The chain joins TRBV7-9 to TRBJ1-3; D not resolved. The germline gives CDR1 SEHNR, CDR2 FQNEAQ (reference sequence). The CDR3 is made up of 16 amino acids. The CDR3 region is CASSLWGMGSGNTIYF. As DNA, the CDR3 is TGCGCCAGCAGCCTTTGGGGTATGGGATCTGGAAACACCATATATTTT.

A single count supports this clonotype. The chain joins TRBV30 to TRBJ2-7, with 9 positions matching TRBD1. The CDR3 extends over 13 amino acids. After removal of 3 bases from V and 2 bases from J, the junction contained 2 bases not matched to a gene. Looked up from germline, CDR1 is GTSNPN and CDR2 is SVGIG (reference sequence). Written as DNA, the CDR3 is TGTGCCTGGAGGACAGGGGGTGCCTACGAGCAGTACTTC. This gives the protein CAWRTGGAYEQYF.

Ten or more counts support this clonotype. CDR3 sequence: CASSLGWTSSYNEQFF. CDR3 DNA: TGCGCCAGCAGCTTGGGGTGGACGAGCTCCTACAATGAGCAGTTCTTC. The rearrangement joins TRBV5-1 to TRBJ2-1, with D unresolved. The germline V gene has CDR1 SGHRS and CDR2 YFSETQ. The germline V and J ends were trimmed by 0 bases and 0 bases, with 10 bases remaining between them. This CDR3 is 16 amino acids long.

This clonotype showed up just a few times. The chain joins TRBV5-1 to TRBJ2-2; 9 bases line up with TRBD2. Germline CDR1 SGHRS, CDR2 YFSETQ. The CDR3 consists of 15 residues. Germline trimming cut 2 bases from V and 7 bases from J; bases unmatched to any gene: 6. The CDR3 sequence: CASSFWTSVNGELFF. CDR3 DNA: TGCGCCAGCAGCTTTTGGACTAGCGTGAACGGGGAGCTGTTTTTT.

This clonotype was counted ten times or more. The V call is TRBV12-3 or TRBV12-4, the J call TRBJ2-2; TRBD2 matches at 8 bases. V dropped 7 bases and J dropped 1; count of bases not matched to a gene: 2. This CDR3 spans 14 amino acids. In DNA form, the CDR3 reads TGTGCCAGCATGACTAGCGAGAACACCGGGGAGCTGTTTTTT. Translation: CASMTSENTGELFF.

This clonotype came up many times. The chain is built from TRBV6-1 and TRBJ1-5; 8 bases are shared with TRBD1. Germline loops: CDR1 MNHNS, CDR2 SASEGT. Trimming took 10 bases from V and 2 from J; bases not matched to a gene: 7. The CDR3 has 14 residues. CDR3 bases: TGTGCCACCAACGACAGGGGTGGCAATCAGCCCCAGCATTTT. This codes for CATNDRGGNQPQHF.

This clonotype has a count of ten or more. This chain links TRBV28 with TRBJ2-7; unclear D gene. The germline gives CDR1 MDHEN, CDR2 SYDVKM. The CDR3 runs 13 residues. V lost 2 bases to trimming and J lost 4 bases, with 9 bases between them. The CDR3 loop reads CASSLVGEYEQYF. The CDR3 nucleotides read TGTGCCAGCAGTTTAGTGGGTGAATACGAGCAGTACTTC.

This clonotype was found a few times. The chain joins TRBV30 to TRBJ2-7; 10 bases line up with TRBD2. The CDR3 loop spans 14 amino acids. Germline CDR1 reads GTSNPN; CDR2 reads SVGIG (reference sequence). Trimming took 2 bases from V and 5 from J; bases not matched to a gene: 6. This CDR3 is CAWSHLAGVNEQYF. CDR3 coding DNA: TGTGCCTGGAGTCACCTAGCGGGAGTTAACGAGCAGTACTTC.

This clonotype was seen many times. The gene calls are TRBV29-1 and TRBJ1-1; D not certain. CDR1 is SQVTM, CDR2 ANQGSEA, per germline. The V end was cut by 6 bases, the J end by 2 bases, with 13 bases between. This CDR3 has 13 residues. As DNA, the CDR3 is TGCAGCGTGAAATTCAGTATCAACACTGAAGCTTTCTTT. The encoded protein is CSVKFSINTEAFF.

The V call is TRBV10-3, the J call TRBJ1-6; D might be TRBD1 (6 bases). V lost 6 bases and J 7 bases, leaving 13 bases between the germline ends. Germline CDR1 is ENHRY and CDR2 is SYGVKD. The CDR3 has 14 residues. The DNA for the CDR3 is TGTGCCATCAGCGACAGGACTGCCAATTCACCCCTCCACTTT. Translation gives CAISDRTANSPLHF.

With regard to this clonotype: This clone may be a read error of a much larger clone one base away. The J gene is TRBJ2-7, the V gene TRBV14; D not resolved. The ends were cut back, 4 bases at V and 3 bases at J, with 7 bases in the middle. The CDR3 spans 12 residues. Germline V CDR1 and CDR2: SGHDN, FVKESK. The CDR3 loop reads CASSLGFYEQYF. Written as DNA, the CDR3 is TGTGCCAGCAGCCTAGGATTCTACGAGCAGTACTTC.

This clonotype was recorded a few times. The chain carries TRBV10-3 and TRBJ1-1, with a weak D call TRBD1 (6 bases). Germline CDR1 and CDR2: ENHRY and SYGVKD. Trimming took off 2 bases at V and 4 bases at J, with 17 bases between the two ends. This CDR3 comprises 16 residues. CDR3 DNA sequence: TGTGCCATCAGTGAGCCCCACTCGACAGGACGCACTGAAGCTTTCTTT. It is translated as CAISEPHSTGRTEAFF.

This clonotype was detected many times. V is TRBV2 and J is TRBJ2-1; possible D gene TRBD2, 6 bases. CDR1 and CDR2 (germline): SNHLY, FYNNEI. The CDR3 sequence is 14 residues long. V gave up 6 bases and J gave up 8 bases, with 17 bases separating them. The CDR3 DNA follows: TGTGCCAGCAGCTACCTGACAGCTAGCGATGAGCAGTTCTTC. It translates to CASSYLTASDEQFF.

This clonotype was observed at least ten times. The chain joins TRBV5-1 to TRBJ2-3; no definite D call. The CDR3 consists of 16 residues. Trimming shortened V by 1 base and J by 2 bases, and 14 bases separated the two germline ends. Germline V gene sequence: CDR1 SGHRS, CDR2 YFSETQ. In DNA form, the CDR3 reads TGCGCCAGCAGCTTGACTCCTTCCCCCAACACAGATACGCAGTATTTT. Its protein product is CASSLTPSPNTDTQYF.

This clonotype has a handful of counts. The V call is TRBV6-1, the J call TRBJ1-5; possible D gene TRBD1, 5 bases. The CDR3 consists of 15 residues. V was shortened by 6 bases and J by 5 bases, with 17 bases between the two germline ends. Germline CDR1 MNHNS, CDR2 SASEGT. The CDR3 loop reads CASSLQAGRDQPQHF. The DNA of the CDR3 is TGTGCCAGCAGCCTCCAGGCAGGGAGGGATCAGCCCCAGCATTTT.

This clonotype showed up many times. The rearrangement uses TRBV20-1 and TRBJ2-7; maybe TRBD2 (6 bases). This CDR3 has 14 residues. Trimming stripped 5 bases from V and 7 bases from J, with 21 bases between. CDR1 and CDR2 (germline): DFQATT, SNEGSKA (reference sequence). Here the CDR3 DNA reads TGCAGTGCTCCTCGCCCCGGGAGCAACCTGGAGCAGTACTTC. Translation gives CSAPRPGSNLEQYF.

This clonotype was counted many times. The V call is TRBV19, the J call TRBJ1-2; a possible D gene is TRBD1 (5 bases). This CDR3 comprises 15 residues. V was clipped by 4 bases and J by 0 bases, with 12 bases between them. CDR1 and CDR2 from the germline V gene are LNHDA and SQIVND (reference sequence). In DNA, the CDR3 is TGTGCCAGTAGTAAATTAGACAGCTCTAACTATGGCTACACCTTC. Translation: CASSKLDSSNYGYTF.

Ten or more counts support this clonotype. The chain uses TRBV5-1 and TRBJ2-1; a possible D gene is TRBD2 (6 bases). The CDR3 has 16 residues. Trimming stripped 3 bases from V and 4 bases from J, with 17 bases between. Germline V gene data show CDR1 as SGHRS and CDR2 as YFSETQ. The DNA of the CDR3 is TGCGCCAGCAGCTCAAAGGCGGGACCCTTGTACAATGAGCAGTTCTTC. This gives the protein CASSSKAGPLYNEQFF.

This clonotype came up many times. This chain uses TRBV11-2 with TRBJ1-3; D may be TRBD1 (5 bases). The CDR3 spans 16 residues. Trimming cost V 0 bases and J 0 bases, with 9 bases left between them. The V gene's germline CDR1 is SGHAT and CDR2 FQNNGV. The CDR3 sequence: CASSLDLRGSGNTIYF. CDR3 nucleotides: TGTGCCAGCAGCTTAGATCTGAGGGGCTCTGGAAACACCATATATTTT.

The rearrangement links TRBV11-2 to TRBJ2-7; D gene unclear. Germline V CDR1 and CDR2: SGHAT, FQNNGV. V dropped 6 bases and J dropped 9 bases, with 21 bases sitting between them. CDR3 length: 14 residues. The CDR3 bases are TGTGCCAGCAGTTCTTTGGCGGCCAGCCTAAGGCAGTACTTC. It translates to CASSSLAASLRQYF.

This clonotype was detected a few times. This chain links TRBV30 with TRBJ2-2; D possibly matches TRBD1 or TRBD2 (5 bases each). Trimming cost V 4 bases and J 3 bases, with 15 bases left between them. Germline V gene lookup returns CDR1 GTSNPN and CDR2 SVGIG (reference sequence). This CDR3 has 15 amino acids. The CDR3 is CAWNILSGHTGELFF. CDR3 bases: TGTGCCTGGAATATCCTCTCGGGACACACCGGGGAGCTGTTTTTT.

This chain links TRBV24-1 with TRBJ1-6; D not resolved. V shed 0 bases and J shed 0 bases, with 8 bases lying between them. The CDR3 covers 17 residues. Germline V gene data show CDR1 as KGHDR and CDR2 as SFDVKD. CDR3 in amino acids: CATSDLKASSYNSPLHF. The CDR3 nucleotides read TGTGCCACCAGTGATTTGAAGGCGAGCTCCTATAATTCACCCCTCCACTTT.

This clonotype was detected many times. The gene calls are TRBV20-1 and TRBJ1-5; D remains unclear. Trimming left V 2 bases short and J 1 base short, with 9 bases between. CDR3 length: 14 residues. Germline-derived CDR1 and CDR2 are DFQATT and SNEGSKA (reference sequence). CDR3 DNA: TGCAGTGCTAGATCCGGGCGCAGCAATCAGCCCCAGCATTTT. This codes for CSARSGRSNQPQHF.

This clonotype was seen repeatedly, ten times or more. This sequence joins TRBV12-3 or TRBV12-4 and TRBJ1-5, with 7 bases aligning to TRBD1. The CDR3 length is 14 residues. V lost 2 bases to trimming and J lost 5 bases; unmatched junction nucleotides: 3. CDR3 protein: CASSLYRGDQPQHF. CDR3 coding DNA: TGTGCCAGCAGTTTATACAGGGGTGATCAGCCCCAGCATTTT.

This clonotype occurred once. A much larger clone lies one base from this, so it may be a read error. V usage is TRBV4-2 and J usage is TRBJ2-5; 11 positions agree with TRBD2. This CDR3 has 16 amino acids. Unmatched junction bases numbered 6, after V lost 4 bases and J lost 2 bases. Germline V gives CDR1 LGHNA, CDR2 YNFKEQ. CDR3 coding DNA: TGTGCCAGCAGCCGGTCGGGACTAGCGGATCAAGAGACCCAGTACTTC. Its protein product is CASSRSGLADQETQYF.